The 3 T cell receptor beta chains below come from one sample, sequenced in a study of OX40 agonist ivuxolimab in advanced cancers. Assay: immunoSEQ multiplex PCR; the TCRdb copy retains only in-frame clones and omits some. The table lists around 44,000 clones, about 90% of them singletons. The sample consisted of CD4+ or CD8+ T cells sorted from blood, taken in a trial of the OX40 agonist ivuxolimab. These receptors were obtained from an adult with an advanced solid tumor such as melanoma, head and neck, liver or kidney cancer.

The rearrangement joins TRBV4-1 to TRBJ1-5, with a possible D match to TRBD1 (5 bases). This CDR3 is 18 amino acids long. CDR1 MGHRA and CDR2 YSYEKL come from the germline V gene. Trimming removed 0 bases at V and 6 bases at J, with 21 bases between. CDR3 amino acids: CASSQDANGVGGSQPQHF. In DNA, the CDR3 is TGCGCCAGCAGCCAAGATGCTAATGGGGTGGGGGGAAGTCAGCCCCAGCATTTT.

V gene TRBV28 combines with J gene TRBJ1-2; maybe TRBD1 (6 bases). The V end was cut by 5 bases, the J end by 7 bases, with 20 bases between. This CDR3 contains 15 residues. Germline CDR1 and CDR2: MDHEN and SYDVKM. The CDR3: CASSKYGGFGGGYTF. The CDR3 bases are TGTGCCAGCAGTAAATATGGGGGCTTCGGTGGTGGCTACACCTTC.

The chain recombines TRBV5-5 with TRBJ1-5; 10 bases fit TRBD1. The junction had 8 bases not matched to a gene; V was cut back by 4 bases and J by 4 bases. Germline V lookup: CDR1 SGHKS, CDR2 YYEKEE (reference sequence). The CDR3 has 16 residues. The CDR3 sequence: CASSAGQGTPNQPQHF. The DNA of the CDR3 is TGTGCCAGCAGCGCGGGACAGGGGACACCTAATCAGCCCCAGCATTTT.